One T cell receptor beta chain is described in this entry. These data come from a study of response to subunit inactivated influenza vaccine. One entry per CDR3 protein results from TCRdb running MiXCR on the RT-PCR reads. Seen here are 550,000 to 600,000 distinct CDR3 sequences, approximately 10% observed once, and the top ten hold 9.5% to 13%. CDR3 size: 13 residues. The V segment lost 8 bases and the J segment 4 bases; nucleotides outside the gene matches: 7. Germline assignment: CDR1 MDHEN and CDR2 SYDVKM. The J gene is TRBJ2-7, the V gene TRBV28, with TRBD1 matching over 8 bases. This clonotype originated in a man aged 50-60 years who received an inactivated influenza vaccine. Sequences were derived from PBMCs from blood, sampled on the day of vaccination. CDR3 amino acids: CASLLQGAYEQYF. CDR3 DNA sequence: TGTGCCAGCCTTTTGCAGGGGGCATACGAGCAGTACTTC. The full variable domain, rest sourced from reference TRBV28 and TRBJ2-7, is DVKVTQSSRYLVKRTGEKVFLECVQDMDHENMFWYRQDPGLGLRLIYFSYDVKMKEKGDIPEGYSVSREKKERFSLILESASTNQTSMYLCASLLQGAYEQYFGPGTRLTVT.